This entry concerns a single T cell receptor (beta chain). This CDR3 spans 15 amino acids. Trimming removed 0 bases at V and 6 bases at J, with 14 bases between. The germline V gene has CDR1 LGHNA and CDR2 YNFKEQ. This record comes from a study of blood T cell repertoires in COVID-19. Study as a whole: Some COVID-19 samples were acute and others convalescent; all came from the United States, Italy and Spain. Sample material is recorded as cDNA or gDNA derived from T cells, B-cell-depleted T cells, or PBMCs.

In the original processing: Using reference gene primer amplification, nucleated cell counts were estimated. Sequencing used immunoSEQ multiplex PCR; TCRdb keeps in-frame clones, though not all of them. The V and J calls and clone size are taken from that table; D and trimming were inferred from the DNA. The sample consists of 140,000 to 150,000 clones, 89% of them appearing once. This rearrangement joins TRBV4-2 to TRBJ1-2; tentatively, D is TRBD1 (5 bases). Sequenced input: peripheral blood. The sequence came from a human donor in a cohort sampled during active COVID-19. As DNA, the CDR3 is TGTGCCAGCAGCCAAGAAGGAGTGGGGGGGGATGGCTACACCTTC. It codes for CASSQEGVGGDGYTF.